Below, one TCR beta chain is given with its context. The specificity of this receptor is unknown. The record has no base qualities; no much larger clone is one base away. Focal radiation therapy combined with CTLA-4 blockade (ipilimumab) was tested in patients with chemo-refractory metastatic non-small-cell lung cancer. V and J lose 6 bases and 2 bases, and a span of 14 bases separates them. The CDR3 holds 14 amino acids from the cysteine to the phenylalanine. The kept DNA is CDR3 alone, 42 bases in frame from the first base. The CDR1 and CDR2 encoded by the germline V gene are SNHLY and FYNNEI. This specimen belongs to a study of radiotherapy plus CTLA-4 blockade in lung cancer (dated by TCRdb to between 2018 and 2020). Study-wide context: Objective responses were observed in 18% of enrolled patients, and disease control was achieved in 31%. Overall study results and their limits: After treatment with radiotherapy and ipilimumab, TCR clones that originated in tumors expanded in peripheral blood. The strongest predictors of response, as reported, were early dynamic changes in blood T cell clones along with a rise in serum interferon-beta after radiation.

Receptors were amplified or captured by the immunoSEQ multiplex PCR assay. Imported from immuneACCESS, the table was reduced by TCRdb to in-frame sequences with V and J called. These copies leave out some clones; in studies compared against another copy, an unresolved V gene accounts for under half, and the cause of the remainder is not known. This sample lists over 12,000 clones; 80% to 90% were detected once. The ten most abundant clones make up approximately 15% of the sample. This TCR was recovered from a human donor with non-small cell lung cancer that progressed on radiotherapy plus ipilimumab. Some clones in this sample may be carry-over from other donors' samples. The sequences come from peripheral blood, collected from a patient treated with radiotherapy plus ipilimumab. The V and J genes are TRBV2 and TRBJ2-7; a tentative D match to TRBD2 spans 5 bases. The bases read TGTGCCAGCAGCCTAGTCCCGGGGACCTACGAGCAGTACTTC. This encodes CASSLVPGTYEQYF.